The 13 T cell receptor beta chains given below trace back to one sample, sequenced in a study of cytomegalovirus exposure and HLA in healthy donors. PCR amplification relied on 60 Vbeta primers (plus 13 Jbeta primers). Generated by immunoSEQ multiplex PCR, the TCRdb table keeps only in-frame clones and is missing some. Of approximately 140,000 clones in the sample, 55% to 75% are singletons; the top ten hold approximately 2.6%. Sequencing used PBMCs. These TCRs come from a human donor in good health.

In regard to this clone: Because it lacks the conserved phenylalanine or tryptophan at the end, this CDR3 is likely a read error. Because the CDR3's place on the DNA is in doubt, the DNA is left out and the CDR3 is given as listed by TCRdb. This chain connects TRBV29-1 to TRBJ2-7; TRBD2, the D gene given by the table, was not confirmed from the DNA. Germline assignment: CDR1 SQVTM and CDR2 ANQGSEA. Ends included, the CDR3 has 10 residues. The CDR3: CSVEREFLQN.

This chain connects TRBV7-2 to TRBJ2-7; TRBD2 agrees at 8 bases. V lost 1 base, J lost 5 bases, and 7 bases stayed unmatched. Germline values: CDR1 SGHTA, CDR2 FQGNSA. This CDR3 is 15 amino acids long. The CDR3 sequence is CASSLVRGGGNEQYF. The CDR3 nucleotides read TGTGCCAGCAGCTTAGTTCGGGGGGGAGGGAACGAGCAGTACTTC. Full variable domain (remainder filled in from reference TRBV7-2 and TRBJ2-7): GAGVSQSPSNKVTEKGKDVELRCDPISGHTALYWYRQSLGQGLEFLIYFQGNSAPDKSGLPSDRFSAERTGGSVSTLTIQRTQQEDSAVYLCASSLVRGGGNEQYFGPGTRLTVT.

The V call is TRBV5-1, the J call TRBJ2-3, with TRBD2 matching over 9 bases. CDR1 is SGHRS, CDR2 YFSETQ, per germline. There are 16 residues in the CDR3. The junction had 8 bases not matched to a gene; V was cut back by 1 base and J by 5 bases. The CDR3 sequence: CASSLQRGAAGDTQYF. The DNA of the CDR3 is TGCGCCAGCAGCTTGCAGCGGGGGGCCGCTGGAGATACGCAGTATTTT.

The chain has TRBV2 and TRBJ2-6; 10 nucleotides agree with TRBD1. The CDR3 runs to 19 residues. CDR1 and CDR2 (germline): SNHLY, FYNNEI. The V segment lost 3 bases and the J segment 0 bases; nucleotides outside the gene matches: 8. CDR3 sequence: CASSDIWDRGLSGANVLTF. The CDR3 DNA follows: TGTGCCAGCAGTGATATTTGGGACAGGGGCCTCTCTGGGGCCAACGTCCTGACTTTC.

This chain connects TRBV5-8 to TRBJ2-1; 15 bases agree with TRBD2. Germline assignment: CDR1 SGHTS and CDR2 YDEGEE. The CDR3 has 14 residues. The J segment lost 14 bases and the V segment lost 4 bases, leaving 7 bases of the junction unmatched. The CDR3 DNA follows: TGTGCCAGCAGCCCGGGGACTAGCGGGAGGACGGAGTTCTTC. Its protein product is CASSPGTSGRTEFF.

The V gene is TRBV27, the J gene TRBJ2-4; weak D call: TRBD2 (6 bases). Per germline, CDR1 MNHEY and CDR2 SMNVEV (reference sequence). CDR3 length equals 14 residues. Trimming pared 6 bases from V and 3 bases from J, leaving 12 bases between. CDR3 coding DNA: TGTGCCAGCAGGGCTCAGGGACTCAAAAACATTCAGTACTTC. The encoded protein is CASRAQGLKNIQYF.

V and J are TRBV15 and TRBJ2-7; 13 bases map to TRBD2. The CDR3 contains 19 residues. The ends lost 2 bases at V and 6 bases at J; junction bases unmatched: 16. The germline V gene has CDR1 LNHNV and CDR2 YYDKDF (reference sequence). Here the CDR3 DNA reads TGTGCCACCAGCAGATCGGGCCGAACTAGCGGGAGGGCCGTTTTCGAGCAGTACTTC. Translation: CATSRSGRTSGRAVFEQYF.

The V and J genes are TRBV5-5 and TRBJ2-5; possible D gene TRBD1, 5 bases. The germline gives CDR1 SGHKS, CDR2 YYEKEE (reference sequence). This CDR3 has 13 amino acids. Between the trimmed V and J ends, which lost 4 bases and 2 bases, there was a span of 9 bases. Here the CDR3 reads CASSRGPQETQYF. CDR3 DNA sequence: TGTGCCAGCAGCAGGGGCCCGCAAGAGACCCAGTACTTC.

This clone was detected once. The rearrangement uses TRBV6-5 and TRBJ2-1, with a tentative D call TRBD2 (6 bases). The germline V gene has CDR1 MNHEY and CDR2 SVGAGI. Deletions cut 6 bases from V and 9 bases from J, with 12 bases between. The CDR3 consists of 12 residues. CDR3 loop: CASRDPGGEQFF. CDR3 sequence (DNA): TGTGCCAGCAGAGACCCCGGGGGTGAGCAGTTCTTC.

The CDR3 region is CASSQDRGGDYGYTF. The CDR3 DNA reads TGTGCCAGCAGCCAAGATCGGGGGGGTGACTATGGCTACACCTTC. This chain uses TRBV4-2 with TRBJ1-2, with D possibly being TRBD1 (5 bases). The CDR3 has 15 residues. Trimming cost V 0 bases and J 3 bases, with 11 bases left between them. Germline loops: CDR1 LGHNA, CDR2 YNFKEQ.

CDR3 in DNA: TGTGCCAGCAGCAAAGAGGGTTGTAGCGGGGCGCGCGAGCCCTACGAGCAGTACTTC. It yields the protein CASSKEGCSGAREPYEQYF. The rearrangement links TRBV21-1 to TRBJ2-7; TRBD2, the D gene given by the table, was not confirmed from the DNA. TRBV21-1 is given as a pseudogene. The length of the CDR3 is 19 residues.

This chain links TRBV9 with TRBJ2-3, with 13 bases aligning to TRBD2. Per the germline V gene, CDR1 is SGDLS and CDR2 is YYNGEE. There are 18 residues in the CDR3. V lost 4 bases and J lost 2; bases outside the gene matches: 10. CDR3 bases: TGTGCCAGCAGCAAGACTAGCGGGGGGTCCCCCAACACAGATACGCAGTATTTT. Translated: CASSKTSGGSPNTDTQYF.

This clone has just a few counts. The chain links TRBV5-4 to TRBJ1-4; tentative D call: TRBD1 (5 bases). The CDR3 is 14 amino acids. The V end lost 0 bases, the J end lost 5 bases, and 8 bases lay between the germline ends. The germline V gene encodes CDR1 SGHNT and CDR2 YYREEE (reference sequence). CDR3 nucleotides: TGTGCCAGCAGCTTGGGACAGCAGAATGAAAAACTGTTTTTT. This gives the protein CASSLGQQNEKLFF.